Shown below are 24 T cell receptor beta chains from a single sample sequenced in a study of cytomegalovirus exposure and HLA in healthy donors. This PCR relied on a set of 60 Vbeta primers and 13 Jbeta primers. This table comes from immunoSEQ multiplex PCR, and its TCRdb copy is limited to in-frame clones, with some not included. The sample includes 75,000 to 100,000 clones, approximately 80% seen only once; the top ten take 3% to 3.5%. The specimen was PBMCs. The receptors here all came from a middle-aged man in good health and CMV-seronegative.

This clone has only a few counts. CDR3 region: CASSEWGQGYNEQFF. CDR3 nucleotide sequence: TGTGCCAGCAGTGAATGGGGACAGGGTTATAATGAGCAGTTCTTC. V gene TRBV6-1 combines with J gene TRBJ2-1, with 9 bases identical to TRBD1. V was clipped by 2 bases and J by 7 bases; unmatched bases: 6. Germline lookup yields CDR1 MNHNS and CDR2 SASEGT. The CDR3 covers 15 residues.

The V and J genes are TRBV4-1 and TRBJ2-1, with 8 bases aligning to TRBD2. Germline lookup yields CDR1 MGHRA and CDR2 YSYEKL. Trimming removed 1 base from V and 5 bases from J; junction bases left unmatched: 7. CDR3 size: 16 residues. The CDR3 sequence is CASSQGYRGGNNEQFF. CDR3 DNA: TGCGCCAGCAGCCAAGGGTACCGGGGGGGTAACAATGAGCAGTTCTTC.

CDR3 DNA: TGTGCCAGCTCTGCTAGCGGGGGGACCTACGAGCAGTACTTC. Its protein is CASSASGGTYEQYF. The chain joins TRBV18 to TRBJ2-7, with TRBD2 identical over 11 bases. Germline-derived CDR1 and CDR2 are KGHSH and LQKENI. The trim removed 6 bases at V and 2 bases at J, leaving 3 bases unmatched. The CDR3 totals 14 residues. The full variable domain, completed using reference TRBV18 and TRBJ2-7, is NAGVMQNPRHLVRRRGQEARLRCSPMKGHSHVYWYRQLPEEGLKFMVYLQKENIIDESGMPKERFSAEFPKEGPSILRIQQVVRGDSAAYFCASSASGGTYEQYFGPGTRLTVT.

The chain has TRBV30 and TRBJ2-5; 8 nucleotides line up with TRBD2. CDR3 length: 13 residues. CDR1 is GTSNPN, CDR2 SVGIG, per germline (reference sequence). The junction had 4 bases not matched to a gene; V was cut back by 5 bases and J by 2 bases. The CDR3 sequence is CAWGGLAQETQYF. The CDR3 DNA follows: TGTGCCTGGGGTGGACTAGCTCAAGAGACCCAGTACTTC.

In its sample, this clone was seen a few times. The rearrangement joins TRBV29-1 to TRBJ2-7; tentative D call: TRBD1 (6 bases). Trimming removed 0 bases from V and 4 bases from J, with 16 bases in between. Germline V gene lookup returns CDR1 SQVTM and CDR2 ANQGSEA. This CDR3 contains 15 residues. The CDR3 DNA reads TGCAGCGTTGAAGATTTTTCCAGGGGCGATTACGAGCAGTACTTC. Its protein product is CSVEDFSRGDYEQYF.

The rearrangement links TRBV5-1 to TRBJ1-2, with 11 bases identical to TRBD1. The germline CDR1 and CDR2 sequences are SGHRS and YFSETQ. The CDR3 contains 15 residues. J lost 7 bases, V lost 4 bases, and 9 bases had no gene match. The CDR3 here is CASSAEGQGVAGYTF. The CDR3 DNA reads as TGCGCCAGCAGCGCCGAGGGACAGGGGGTGGCTGGCTACACCTTC.

This chain links TRBV11-3 with TRBJ2-2; TRBD2 aligns across 8 bases. This CDR3 has 16 residues. V was pared by 1 base and J by 3 bases, with 4 bases of the junction left unmatched. Germline V gene lookup returns CDR1 SGHNT and CDR2 YENEEA. CDR3 sequence: CASSLVASGHTGELFF. The CDR3 DNA reads TGTGCCAGCAGCTTAGTCGCTAGCGGGCACACCGGGGAGCTGTTTTTT.

The V call is TRBV6-5, the J call TRBJ2-2; D gene ambiguous. Trimming took 0 bases from V and 5 from J, leaving 4 bases between them. CDR1 and CDR2 (germline): MNHEY, SVGAGI. The CDR3 contains 13 residues. This chain's CDR3 is CASSYSRTGELFF. The CDR3 DNA is TGTGCCAGCAGTTACTCCCGGACCGGGGAGCTGTTTTTT.

The J gene is TRBJ1-1, the V gene TRBV18; 7 positions match TRBD1. Germline CDR1 and CDR2: KGHSH and LQKENI. CDR3 size: 14 residues. The V and J ends lost 2 bases and 4 bases, in that order; junction bases with no gene match: 4. CDR3 loop: CASSPSGGGTEAFF. Written as DNA, the CDR3 is TGTGCCAGCTCACCATCAGGGGGAGGCACTGAAGCTTTCTTT.

This clone has a handful of counts. The chain uses TRBV16 and TRBJ2-4; 11 nucleotides agree with TRBD1. This CDR3 region has 18 residues. V lost 3 bases and J lost 2; bases outside the gene matches: 9. Per the germline V gene, CDR1 is KGHSY and CDR2 is FQNENV. The CDR3 sequence: CASSQAAGTGGSKNIQYF. The DNA for the CDR3 is TGTGCCAGCAGCCAGGCGGCCGGGACAGGGGGTTCCAAAAACATTCAGTACTTC.

The V gene is TRBV6-5, the J gene TRBJ2-7; tentatively, D is TRBD1 (6 bases). V lost 5 bases and J lost 6, with 17 bases in between. The CDR3 is 14 amino acids. From germline, CDR1 is MNHEY and CDR2 SVGAGI. CDR3 sequence reads: CASSTGRGEGEQYF. For the CDR3, the DNA is TGTGCCAGCAGTACCGGCAGGGGCGAGGGCGAGCAGTACTTC.

The V gene is TRBV7-9, the J gene TRBJ2-1; D is unclear. Trimming left V 4 bases short and J 9 bases short, with 7 bases between. CDR1 SEHNR and CDR2 FQNEAQ come from the germline V gene (reference sequence). The CDR3 runs 11 residues. CDR3: CASSYAGEQFF. The CDR3 DNA reads TGTGCCAGCAGCTACGCCGGTGAGCAGTTCTTC.

The chain recombines TRBV28 with TRBJ1-2; a possible D gene is TRBD1 (5 bases). This CDR3 is built from 12 residues. With 5 bases removed from V and 4 bases from J, the gap between germline ends came to 8 bases. Germline-derived CDR1 and CDR2 are MDHEN and SYDVKM. CDR3 loop: CASSPQGYGYTF. In DNA form, the CDR3 reads TGTGCCAGCAGTCCCCAGGGCTATGGCTACACCTTC.

The rearrangement uses TRBV5-6 and TRBJ1-3; D might be TRBD1 (5 bases). The CDR3 loop spans 17 amino acids. The V gene's germline CDR1 is SGHDT and CDR2 YYEEEE. Trimming stripped 4 bases from V and 0 bases from J, with 17 bases between. The CDR3 DNA sequence: TGTGCCAGCAGCCCTACTTTGGGGGGAAGCTCTGGAAACACCATATATTTT. This translates into CASSPTLGGSSGNTIYF.

This CDR3 is CASSLASGDGYTF. As DNA, the CDR3 is TGTGCCAGCAGCTTAGCGTCGGGGGATGGCTACACCTTC. This chain joins TRBV7-8 and TRBJ1-2; maybe TRBD1 (5 bases). Germline CDR1 and CDR2: SGHVS and FQNEAQ. The CDR3 runs 13 residues. Trimming took 0 bases from V and 6 from J, leaving 8 bases between them.

The rearrangement links TRBV5-6 to TRBJ2-7, with 10 bases that match TRBD1. The ends lost 4 bases at V and 6 bases at J; junction bases unmatched: 7. This CDR3 region has 14 residues. Germline V gives CDR1 SGHDT, CDR2 YYEEEE. DNA for the CDR3: TGTGCCAGCAGCGCCGGGACAGGGGTAGGCGAGCAGTACTTC. As protein: CASSAGTGVGEQYF. The whole variable domain, filled in from reference TRBV5-6 and TRBJ2-7, reads DAGVTQSPTHLIKTRGQQVTLRCSPKSGHDTVSWYQQALGQGPQFIFQYYEEEERQRGNFPDRFSGHQFPNYSSELNVNALLLGDSALYLCASSAGTGVGEQYFGPGTRLTVT.

The rearrangement joins TRBV10-2 to TRBJ2-5, with 8 bases identical to TRBD2. J was trimmed by 4 bases and V by 3 bases; bases with no gene match: 4. Looked up from germline, CDR1 is WSHSY and CDR2 is SAAADI. The CDR3 runs 14 residues. The chain's CDR3 is CASSDDRGGETQYF. In DNA, the CDR3 is TGCGCCAGCAGTGACGATCGGGGGGGAGAGACCCAGTACTTC.

This chain connects TRBV2 to TRBJ1-6, with D possibly matching TRBD1 (6 bases). Trimming removed 10 bases at V and 3 bases at J, with 16 bases between. The CDR3 is 15 amino acids. Per the germline V gene, CDR1 is SNHLY and CDR2 is FYNNEI. CDR3 nucleotide sequence: TGTGCCACCCGGGAAGAGGGGGACTATAATTCACCCCTCCACTTT. Encoded protein: CATREEGDYNSPLHF. Full variable domain (remainder filled in from reference TRBV2 and TRBJ1-6): EPEVTQTPSHQVTQMGQEVILRCVPISNHLYFYWYRQILGQKVEFLVSFYNNEISEKSEIFDDQFSVERPDGSNFTLKIRSTKLEDSAMYFCATREEGDYNSPLHFGNGTRLTVT.

This clone was detected once. The rearrangement uses TRBV7-9 and TRBJ1-2; D uncertain. Germline assignment: CDR1 SEHNR and CDR2 FQNEAQ (reference sequence). CDR3 length: 13 amino acids. The V end was cut by 4 bases, the J end by 5 bases, with 11 bases between. The CDR3 coding sequence is TGTGCCAGCAGCTCTTCAGGAGGGTATGGCTACACCTTC. This sequence encodes CASSSSGGYGYTF.

The chain recombines TRBV19 with TRBJ1-5, with D possibly TRBD1 on 5 matching bases. Deletions cut 2 bases from V and 0 bases from J, with 8 bases between. This CDR3 contains 15 residues. CDR1 and CDR2 (germline): LNHDA, SQIVND (reference sequence). CDR3 bases: TGTGCCAGTAGTATACAGGGTGTTAGCAATCAGCCCCAGCATTTT. Translation gives CASSIQGVSNQPQHF.

Remarks on this clone: Different DNA sequences within this sample yield the same CDR3. The chain employs TRBV29-1 and TRBJ1-2; weak D call: TRBD1 (5 bases). Deletions cut 6 bases from V and 4 bases from J, with 9 bases between. The CDR3 has 11 residues. Germline V gene sequence: CDR1 SQVTM, CDR2 ANQGSEA. The DNA of the CDR3 is TGCAGCGTAGGGGAAGGCTATGGCTACACCTTC. Translated: CSVGEGYGYTF. The whole variable domain, remainder taken from reference TRBV29-1 and TRBJ1-2, is SAVISQKPSRDICQRGTSLTIQCQVDSQVTMMFWYRQQPGQSLTLIATANQGSEATYESGFVIDKFPISRPNLTFSTLTVSNMSPEDSSIYLCSVGEGYGYTFGSGTRLTVV.

The rearrangement joins TRBV9 to TRBJ1-2; D ambiguous. This CDR3 has 12 residues. Germline loops: CDR1 SGDLS, CDR2 YYNGEE. The V gene lost 2 bases and the J gene lost 2 bases, with 4 bases spanning the gap. The CDR3 loop is CASSVYNYGYTF. CDR3 DNA sequence: TGTGCCAGCAGCGTCTACAACTATGGCTACACCTTC.

The chain recombines TRBV30 with TRBJ1-6; TRBD1 agrees at 7 bases. Trimming at V came to 3 bases and at J to 0 bases, leaving 14 bases not matched to a gene. Germline CDR1 is GTSNPN and CDR2 is SVGIG (reference sequence). The CDR3 contains 19 residues. The DNA of the CDR3 is TGTGCCTGGAGCCAGGGCCGACAGGGTTTAAGCTCCTATAATTCACCCCTCCACTTT. This encodes CAWSQGRQGLSSYNSPLHF.

This clone was picked up a small number of times. The chain carries TRBV7-9 and TRBJ1-5; 8 nucleotides align to TRBD1. The V gene's germline CDR1 is SEHNR and CDR2 FQNEAQ (reference sequence). The junction had 4 bases not matched to a gene; V was cut back by 4 bases and J by 5 bases. The CDR3 is 14 amino acids. The CDR3 sequence: CASSSDREHQPQHF. Written as DNA, the CDR3 is TGTGCCAGCAGCTCGGACAGGGAGCATCAGCCCCAGCATTTT.